What follows are 17 T cell receptor beta chains derived from one specimen sequenced in a study of cytomegalovirus exposure and HLA in healthy donors. PCR primers comprised 60 Vbeta and 13 Jbeta primers. Profiling relied on immunoSEQ multiplex PCR, and the TCRdb table lists in-frame clones only, not all of them. The profile shows 150,000 to 200,000 clones, around 67% of them singletons. The specimen sequenced was PBMCs. The receptors come from a woman in her late teens or twenties in good health and CMV-seropositive.

This chain joins TRBV7-6 and TRBJ2-1; 10 nucleotides match TRBD2. V lost 5 bases to trimming and J lost 9 bases; unmatched junction nucleotides: 10. This CDR3 region has 15 residues. Germline V gene lookup returns CDR1 SGHVS and CDR2 FNYEAQ. Here the CDR3 reads CASSPSGRLVSEQFF. The CDR3 DNA follows: TGTGCCAGCAGCCCTAGCGGGAGACTCGTAAGTGAGCAGTTCTTC.

The chain couples TRBV7-6 to TRBJ2-2; 12 positions agree with TRBD2. The germline gives CDR1 SGHVS, CDR2 FNYEAQ. V gave up 4 bases and J gave up 5 bases; unmatched junction bases: 5. This CDR3 comprises 16 residues. CDR3 DNA sequence: TGTGCCAGCAGCTATCGACTAGCGGGAGATACCGGGGAGCTGTTTTTT. Translation gives CASSYRLAGDTGELFF. Complete variable domain (other parts from reference TRBV7-6 and TRBJ2-2): GAGVSQSPRYKVTKRGQDVALRCDPISGHVSLYWYRQALGQGPEFLTYFNYEAQQDKSGLPNDRFSAERPEGSISTLTIQRTEQRDSAMYRCASSYRLAGDTGELFFGEGSRLTVL.

This clone has only a few counts. The CDR3 sequence is CASSLSGLLNTGELFF. The CDR3 DNA is TGTGCCAGCAGCTTATCCGGACTGTTGAACACCGGGGAGCTGTTTTTT. The rearrangement uses TRBV11-3 and TRBJ2-2; a weak D match, TRBD2 (5 bases). CDR3 length: 16 residues. Trimming removed 2 bases at V and 1 base at J, with 11 bases between. Germline lookup yields CDR1 SGHNT and CDR2 YENEEA.

The rearrangement joins TRBV7-9 to TRBJ1-6; D uncertain. The ends were cut back, 5 bases at V and 5 bases at J, with 19 bases in the middle. There are 17 residues in the CDR3. CDR1 and CDR2 (germline): SEHNR, FQNEAQ (reference sequence). Here the CDR3 DNA reads TGTGCCAGCAGCCCCATTCCCGGGAGCATAAATAATTCACCCCTCCACTTT. This codes for CASSPIPGSINNSPLHF. Full variable domain (rest looked up from reference TRBV7-9 and TRBJ1-6): DTGVSQNPRHKITKRGQNVTFRCDPISEHNRLYWYRQTLGQGPEFLTYFQNEAQLEKSRLLSDRFSAERPKGSFSTLEIQRTEQGDSAMYLCASSPIPGSINNSPLHFGNGTRLTVT.

This clone was counted between two and nine times. The rearrangement uses TRBV19 and TRBJ2-1; D is possibly TRBD2 (6 bases). Germline V gene lookup returns CDR1 LNHDA and CDR2 SQIVND (reference sequence). CDR3 length: 13 residues. V was cut by 10 bases and J by 12 bases, with 22 bases left in between. CDR3 bases: TGTGCCACCTCAACTGCAGCCCCGGAGGGGCAGTTCTTC. Protein: CATSTAAPEGQFF.

The V and J genes are TRBV6-6 and TRBJ1-1, with D possibly being TRBD1 (6 bases). Trimming removed 8 bases at V and 4 bases at J, with 23 bases between. The length of the CDR3 is 16 residues. Looked up from germline, CDR1 is MNHNY and CDR2 is SVGAGI (reference sequence). In nucleotides, the CDR3 is TGTGCCAGCGAACAGGGTTCTTTGTCGGCGGCCACTGAAGCTTTCTTT. Translation gives CASEQGSLSAATEAFF.

This clone was detected a few times. The V gene is TRBV5-1, the J gene TRBJ2-2; D possibly corresponds to TRBD1 (7 bases). CDR3 length equals 17 residues. The V gene lost 0 bases and the J gene lost 5 bases, with 17 bases spanning the gap. Germline V gives CDR1 SGHRS, CDR2 YFSETQ. The CDR3 DNA follows: TGCGCCAGCAGCTTGGCCGGGAGAGGCAGGGGGACCGGGGAGCTGTTTTTT. Its translation: CASSLAGRGRGTGELFF.

The genes are TRBV14 and TRBJ2-7; 7 bases are shared with TRBD1. This CDR3 has 16 residues. V lost 4 bases and J lost 7; bases outside the gene matches: 16. Germline V gene lookup returns CDR1 SGHDN and CDR2 FVKESK. This CDR3 reads CASSPGLEGARREQYF. The CDR3 coding sequence is TGTGCCAGCAGCCCCGGTTTAGAGGGGGCCCGACGGGAGCAGTACTTC.

The chain couples TRBV30 to TRBJ1-2; D ambiguous. Trimming left V 1 base short and J 4 bases short, with 10 bases between. Germline-derived CDR1 and CDR2 are GTSNPN and SVGIG (reference sequence). The CDR3 is 13 amino acids. CDR3 protein: CAWSGGFGYGYTF. The DNA of the CDR3 is TGTGCCTGGAGTGGAGGGTTTGGCTATGGCTACACCTTC.

This clone was observed a few times. For the CDR3, the DNA is TGTGCCAGCAGCGTCCGAGGGACAGGGTTGCGGGAGCAGTACTTC. This codes for CASSVRGTGLREQYF. The chain uses TRBV5-4 and TRBJ2-7; 9 bases match TRBD1. This CDR3 has 15 amino acids. J gave up 7 bases and V 4 bases, and 12 bases lay outside the gene matches. Germline-derived CDR1 and CDR2 are SGHNT and YYREEE (reference sequence).

The chain joins TRBV7-9 to TRBJ1-3; 8 nucleotides agree with TRBD1. The germline V gene encodes CDR1 SEHNR and CDR2 FQNEAQ (reference sequence). J gave up 9 bases and V 4 bases, and 5 bases lay outside the gene matches. This CDR3 region has 13 residues. Here the CDR3 reads CASSSGQGGTIYF. Written as DNA, the CDR3 is TGTGCCAGCAGCTCCGGACAGGGAGGCACCATATATTTT.

The chain joins TRBV7-9 to TRBJ2-2; 9 bases agree with TRBD2. CDR1 is SEHNR and CDR2 is FQNEAQ in the germline V gene (reference sequence). The V gene end was trimmed by 5 bases and the J gene end by 5 bases; junction bases not matched to a gene: 6. This CDR3 comprises 15 residues. This CDR3 reads CASSPIAGETGELFF. The CDR3 bases are TGTGCCAGCAGCCCTATAGCGGGGGAAACCGGGGAGCTGTTTTTT.

The CDR3 loop is CASSLLRGVSTIYF. DNA of the CDR3: TGTGCCAGCAGCTTGCTCAGGGGCGTAAGCACCATATATTTT. The V call is TRBV5-8, the J call TRBJ1-3, with D possibly matching TRBD1 (6 bases). The CDR3 is 14 residues long. Trimming took 1 base from V and 9 from J, leaving 14 bases between them. Germline V gives CDR1 SGHTS, CDR2 YDEGEE.

The chain carries TRBV7-9 and TRBJ1-2; D is ambiguous. This CDR3 is built from 14 residues. Trimming left V 5 bases short and J 3 bases short, with 13 bases between. The germline V gene has CDR1 SEHNR and CDR2 FQNEAQ (reference sequence). Written as DNA, the CDR3 is TGTGCCAGCAGCCGCCCAGGAGGCGACTATGGCTACACCTTC. It translates to CASSRPGGDYGYTF.

The V call is TRBV4-2, the J call TRBJ1-5, with 9 bases aligning to TRBD1. The V gene's germline CDR1 is LGHNA and CDR2 YNFKEQ. V was pared by 4 bases and J by 6 bases, with 7 bases of the junction left unmatched. The CDR3 is made up of 15 amino acids. This chain's CDR3 is CASSRRGTGFQPQHF. The CDR3 DNA follows: TGTGCCAGCAGCCGCAGAGGGACAGGGTTTCAGCCCCAGCATTTT.

The V and J genes are TRBV15 and TRBJ1-3; the D gene is possibly TRBD1 (6 bases). V was cut by 0 bases and J by 0 bases, with 9 bases left in between. The germline V gene has CDR1 LNHNV and CDR2 YYDKDF (reference sequence). This CDR3 is 16 amino acids long. CDR3 DNA: TGTGCCACCAGCAGAGATGGGACAATCTCTGGAAACACCATATATTTT. Translation gives CATSRDGTISGNTIYF.

The genes are TRBV30 and TRBJ1-2; D not resolved. Germline-derived CDR1 and CDR2 are GTSNPN and SVGIG (reference sequence). V was trimmed by 0 bases and J by 8 bases, leaving 10 bases between them. The CDR3 consists of 12 residues. The CDR3 region is CAWSVLPEGYTF. CDR3 DNA sequence: TGTGCCTGGAGTGTGCTCCCGGAGGGCTACACCTTC. The full variable domain, in which reference TRBV30 and TRBJ1-2 provide the parts outside the CDR3, is SQTIHQWPATLVQPVGSPLSLECTVEGTSNPNLYWYRQAAGRGLQLLFYSVGIGQISSEVPQNLSASRPQDRQFILSSKKLLLSDSGFYLCAWSVLPEGYTFGSGTRLTVV.